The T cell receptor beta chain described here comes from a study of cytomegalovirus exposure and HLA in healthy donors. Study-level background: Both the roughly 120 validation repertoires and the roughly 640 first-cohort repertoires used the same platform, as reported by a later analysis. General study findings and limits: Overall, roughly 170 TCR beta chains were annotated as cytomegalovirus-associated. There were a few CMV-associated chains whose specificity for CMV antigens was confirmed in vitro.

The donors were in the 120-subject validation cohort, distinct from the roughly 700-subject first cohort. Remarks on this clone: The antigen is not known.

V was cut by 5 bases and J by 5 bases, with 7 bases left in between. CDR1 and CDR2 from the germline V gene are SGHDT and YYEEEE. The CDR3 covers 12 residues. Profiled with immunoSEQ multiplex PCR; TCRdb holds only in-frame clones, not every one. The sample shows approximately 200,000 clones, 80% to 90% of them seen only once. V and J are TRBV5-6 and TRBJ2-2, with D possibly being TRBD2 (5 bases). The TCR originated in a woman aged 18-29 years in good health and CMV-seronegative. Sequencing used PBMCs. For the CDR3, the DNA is TGTGCCAGCAGTCCGGGAACCGGGGAGCTGTTTTTT. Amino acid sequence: CASSPGTGELFF.